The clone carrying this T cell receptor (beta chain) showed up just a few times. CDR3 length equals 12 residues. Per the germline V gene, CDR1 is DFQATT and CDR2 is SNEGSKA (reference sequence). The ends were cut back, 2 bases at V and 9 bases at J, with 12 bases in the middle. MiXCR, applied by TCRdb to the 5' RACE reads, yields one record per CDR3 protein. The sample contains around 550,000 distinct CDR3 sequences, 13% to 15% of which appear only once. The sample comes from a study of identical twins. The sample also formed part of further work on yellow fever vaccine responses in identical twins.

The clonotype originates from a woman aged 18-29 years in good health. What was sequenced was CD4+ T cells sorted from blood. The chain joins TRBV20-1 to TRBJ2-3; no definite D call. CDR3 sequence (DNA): TGCAGTGCTAGAACTACTTTAGACACGCAGTATTTT. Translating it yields CSARTTLDTQYF.